These T cell receptor beta chains were read from a single sample in a study of glioma-infiltrating T cells after dendritic cell vaccination. TCRdb's copy holds only in-frame clones and misses some; the assay was immunoSEQ multiplex PCR. The sample lists 95,000 or so clones; more than 75% were seen once. This material consisted of blood, taken before dendritic cell vaccination. The receptor set was obtained from a human donor with glioblastoma. The CDR3 runs from the conserved cysteine through the conserved F or W. Each record gives: CDR3 protein, CDR3 DNA, D gene, clone size, V gene, J gene. A D gene is named only where the DNA matches it firmly. Clone size is shown for a subset of rows, as once, few, many or a class of expanded clone.

CDR3: CASSLVPGDRAYEQYF; DNA: TGTGCCAGCAGCCTTGTCCCCGGGGACAGAGCCTACGAGCAGTACTTC; D: TRBD1; size: -; V: TRBV27; J: TRBJ2-7
CDR3: CASSLRLALSTDTQYF; DNA: TGTGCCAGCAGCCTACGACTAGCGCTAAGCACAGATACGCAGTATTTT; D: TRBD2; size: -; V: TRBV11-2; J: TRBJ2-3
CDR3: CASSPGQSHYEQYF; DNA: TGTGCCAGCAGCCCCGGACAGAGTCACTACGAGCAGTACTTC; D: -; size: -; V: TRBV11-3; J: TRBJ2-7
CDR3: CASSPREETQYF; DNA: TGTGCCAGCTCACCACGCGAAGAGACCCAGTACTTC; D: -; size: -; V: TRBV18; J: TRBJ2-5
CDR3: CASSYRGTVSFYGYTF; DNA: TGTGCCAGCAGTTACAGGGGGACAGTTTCATTCTATGGCTACACCTTC; D: TRBD1; size: -; V: TRBV6-5; J: TRBJ1-2
CDR3: CAVSGLAGGDNEQFF; DNA: TGTGCCGTCTCTGGACTAGCGGGAGGGGACAATGAGCAGTTCTTC; D: TRBD2; size: -; V: TRBV10-3; J: TRBJ2-1
CDR3: CASSLVGNQPQHF; DNA: TGTGCCAGCAGCTTGGTCGGCAATCAGCCCCAGCATTTT; D: -; size: -; V: TRBV5-6; J: TRBJ1-5
CDR3: CASSLGGSSGANVLTF; DNA: TGCGCCAGCAGCTTGGGCGGGAGCTCTGGGGCCAACGTCCTGACTTTC; D: TRBD2; size: -; V: TRBV5-1; J: TRBJ2-6
CDR3: CASSQGTTGDTEAFF; DNA: TGCGCCAGCAGCCAAGGCACAACAGGGGACACTGAAGCTTTCTTT; D: TRBD1; size: -; V: TRBV4-3; J: TRBJ1-1
CDR3: CASSDQGIEYEQYF; DNA: TGTGCCAGCAGTGATCAGGGGATAGAGTACGAGCAGTACTTC; D: -; size: -; V: TRBV2; J: TRBJ2-7
CDR3: CAWSGWASGRRGETQYF; DNA: TGTGCCTGGAGTGGGTGGGCTAGCGGGAGAAGGGGAGAGACCCAGTACTTC; D: TRBD2; size: -; V: TRBV30; J: TRBJ2-5
CDR3: CASSGDRGEKLFF; DNA: TGTGCCAGCAGCGGGGACAGGGGTGAAAAACTGTTTTTT; D: -; size: -; V: TRBV21-1; J: TRBJ1-4
CDR3: CASSREGGLYEQYF; DNA: TGTGCCAGCAGCCGCGAGGGGGGGCTCTACGAGCAGTACTTC; D: -; size: -; V: TRBV7-2; J: TRBJ2-7
CDR3: CASSRDRGHEQYF; DNA: TGTGCCAGCAGTCGGGACAGGGGCCACGAGCAGTACTTC; D: TRBD1; size: once; V: TRBV27; J: TRBJ2-7
CDR3: CASSDSNRNTEAFF; DNA: TGTGCCAGCAGTGACTCGAACAGGAACACTGAAGCTTTCTTT; D: -; size: few; V: TRBV6-4; J: TRBJ1-1
CDR3: CASNPGQGSTEAFF; DNA: TGTGCCAGCAACCCAGGACAGGGGTCCACTGAAGCTTTCTTT; D: TRBD1; size: -; V: TRBV6-5; J: TRBJ1-1
CDR3: CSAQGTSGGINEQYF; DNA: TGCAGCGCGCAAGGGACCTCGGGGGGAATTAACGAGCAGTACTTC; D: TRBD2; size: once; V: TRBV29-1; J: TRBJ2-7
CDR3: CASSLVRAAGANVLTF; DNA: TGTGCCAGCAGCTTGGTCAGGGCCGCTGGGGCCAACGTCCTGACTTTC; D: -; size: -; V: TRBV5-4; J: TRBJ2-6
CDR3: CASSFRGSTDTQYF; DNA: TGTGCCAGCAGTTTCCGGGGAAGCACAGATACGCAGTATTTT; D: -; size: -; V: TRBV28; J: TRBJ2-3
CDR3: CASTLWDRGNQPQHF; DNA: TGTGCCAGCACCCTATGGGACAGGGGAAACCAGCCCCAGCATTTT; D: TRBD1; size: -; V: TRBV2; J: TRBJ1-5
CDR3: CATSRGRTGVHTGELFF; DNA: TGTGCCACCAGCAGAGGTCGGACAGGGGTGCACACCGGGGAGCTGTTTTTT; D: TRBD1; size: -; V: TRBV15; J: TRBJ2-2
CDR3: CASAAEGASNSPLHF; DNA: TGTGCTAGTGCGGCCGAAGGGGCGAGTAATTCACCCCTCCACTTT; D: -; size: -; V: TRBV12-5; J: TRBJ1-6
CDR3: CASSPGTDVYEQYF; DNA: TGCGCCAGCAGCCCCGGGACTGATGTCTACGAGCAGTACTTC; D: -; size: few; V: TRBV4-3; J: TRBJ2-7
CDR3: CASSLTGGRTDTQYF; DNA: TGTGCCAGCAGCTTAACCGGGGGGCGCACAGATACGCAGTATTTT; D: -; size: -; V: TRBV7-2; J: TRBJ2-3